Below are 8 T cell receptor beta chains sequenced from a single sample in a study of T-cell memory formation after mild COVID-19. TCRdb reprocessed the 5' RACE reads with MiXCR, giving one entry per CDR3 protein. In the table there are 250,000 or so distinct CDR3 sequences, approximately 18% of which are singletons. The source material was PBMCs or a T cell subset sorted from them (not recorded which). These receptors were collected from a man aged 18 to 35 who had mild COVID-19 (a few samples of this study predate the infection). Cell type and time point are not known.

Many counts were recorded for this clonotype. V gene TRBV18 combines with J gene TRBJ2-7; D remains ambiguous. Germline CDR1 reads KGHSH; CDR2 reads LQKENI. This CDR3 comprises 11 residues. Trimming took off 3 bases at V and 5 bases at J, with 5 bases between the two ends. The CDR3 spells CASSPLNEQYF. The DNA for the CDR3 is TGTGCCAGCTCACCCTTGAACGAGCAGTACTTC.

This sequence joins TRBV7-9 and TRBJ2-1, with a possible D match to TRBD2 (5 bases). This CDR3 region has 12 residues. V was pared by 6 bases and J by 9 bases, with 12 bases between. Germline CDR1 SEHNR, CDR2 FQNEAQ (reference sequence). CDR3 DNA: TGTGCCAGCAGATCTCTCCGGGGTGAGCAGTTCTTC. Translating gives CASRSLRGEQFF.

This clonotype was detected only a few times. The J gene is TRBJ2-3, the V gene TRBV4-3; either TRBD1 or TRBD2 may supply D (5 bases each). Germline CDR1 reads LGHNA; CDR2 reads YSLEER. The CDR3 extends over 15 amino acids. V gave up 1 base and J gave up 0 bases, with 8 bases separating them. The CDR3 DNA follows: TGCGCCAGCAGCCAAGTCGGGGCCAGCACAGATACGCAGTATTTT. This encodes CASSQVGASTDTQYF.

J is TRBJ1-3 and V is TRBV7-9, with a possible D match to TRBD1 (6 bases). In germline, CDR1 is SEHNR, CDR2 FQNEAQ (reference sequence). CDR3 size: 16 residues. Trimming cost V 3 bases and J 0 bases, with 12 bases left between them. CDR3 protein: CASSFRGPSSGNTIYF. The CDR3 region has the DNA TGTGCCAGCAGCTTCCGGGGGCCCTCCTCTGGAAACACCATATATTTT.

This clonotype occurred a few times. The chain recombines TRBV24-1 with TRBJ2-1; D remains unclear. The CDR3 contains 12 residues. Trimming removed 4 bases from V and 4 bases from J, with 4 bases in between. Germline V gene sequence: CDR1 KGHDR, CDR2 SFDVKD. The CDR3 is CATSDRYNEQFF. The CDR3, as DNA: TGTGCCACCAGTGACCGGTACAATGAGCAGTTCTTC.

The chain combines TRBV6-2 or TRBV6-3 with TRBJ2-5; unclear D gene. Germline CDR1 MNHEY, CDR2 SVGEGT. V was cut by 2 bases and J by 5 bases, with 12 bases left in between. The CDR3 contains 14 residues. This chain's CDR3 is CASSYASVFETQYF. As DNA, the CDR3 is TGTGCCAGCAGTTACGCCAGCGTTTTTGAGACCCAGTACTTC.

This sequence joins TRBV6-2 or TRBV6-3 and TRBJ1-2; TRBD1 matches at 8 bases. V was pared by 7 bases and J by 4 bases, with 8 bases of the junction left unmatched. CDR1 is MNHEY and CDR2 is SVGEGT in the germline V gene. This CDR3 contains 14 residues. The DNA for the CDR3 is TGTGCCAGCATGGACGGGACAGGCCGCTATGGCTACACCTTC. Its translation is CASMDGTGRYGYTF.

Note on this clonotype: One end of the junction is discordant with germline, which a read error may explain. The gene calls are TRBV5-1 and TRBJ2-7; D remains unclear. Germline loops: CDR1 SGHRS, CDR2 YFSETQ. The CDR3 has 16 residues. DNA for the CDR3: TGCGCCAGCAGCTTGGGCGTGGGCCTCAGCTCCCACGAGCAGTACTTC. It codes for CASSLGVGLSSHEQYF. Together with reference TRBV5-1 and TRBJ2-7, the CDR3 gives the full variable domain: KAGVTQTPRYLIKTRGQQVTLSCSPISGHRSVSWYQQTPGQGLQFLFEYFSETQRNKGNFPGRFSGRQFSNSRSEMNVSTLELGDSALYLCASSLGVGLSSHEQYFGPGTRLTVT.